Listed below are T cell receptor beta chains from one sample, sequenced in a study of cytomegalovirus exposure and HLA in healthy donors. The data were produced by immunoSEQ multiplex PCR, yet TCRdb's version contains in-frame clones alone and is incomplete. Of about 150,000 clones detected, around 79% appear once; the ten largest clones hold around 1.5%. Sequenced sample: PBMCs. The receptors originated from a man younger than 35 in good health and CMV-seronegative. Each CDR3 is given without its conserved first and last residue.

v_call	j_call	cdr3_aa
TRBV2	TRBJ1-5	ASSIDRGNQPQH
TRBV11-2	TRBJ2-7	ASRPRDSRYEQY
TRBV5-8	TRBJ2-3	ASSLAGLAGSVGDTQY
TRBV6-5	TRBJ2-3	ASSYPGQGGTQY
TRBV7-8	TRBJ2-2	ASSPSSGVLNTGELF
TRBV10-3	TRBJ2-1	AISDSNEGGGLSSYNEQF
TRBV4-1	TRBJ2-7	ASSQGQGASYEQY
TRBV28	TRBJ2-7	ASSLGGRGYEQY
TRBV28	TRBJ2-6	ASSELSGSGANVLT
TRBV27	TRBJ2-5	ASSSGLAAGAQY
TRBV15	TRBJ1-5	ATSSPGQRGNQPQH
TRBV6-1	TRBJ1-5	ASSDVQPQH
TRBV2	TRBJ2-7	ASSGTGYEQY
TRBV11-3	TRBJ2-5	ASSLGAGGETQY
TRBV14	TRBJ2-1	ASSQFPYNEQF
TRBV6-5	TRBJ2-1	ASSYSASDEQF
TRBV27	TRBJ2-3	ASMIGGTDTQY
TRBV18	TRBJ1-1	ASSPRSSSGGDTEAF
TRBV19	TRBJ2-2	ASSIITARDLTGELF
TRBV30	TRBJ2-7	AGSGATGGYYEQY
TRBV28	.	ASSLPGQGLGEQY
TRBV5-4	TRBJ2-3	ASSRDGGLGPTQY
TRBV10-1	TRBJ2-1	ASSEIRDSRPRNEQF
TRBV10-2	TRBJ2-7	ASIRGTSGGEQY